This T cell receptor beta chain was sequenced for a study of T cells after yellow fever vaccination. TCRdb re-analysed the 5' RACE reads in MiXCR, keeping a single row per CDR3 protein. The sample contains fewer than 350,000 distinct CDR3 sequences, less than 4.5% of which appear only once. Broader study findings: Post-booster repertoires again held most primary-vaccination clones (roughly 96% CD4, 75% to 90% CD8).

After removal of 4 bases from V and 7 bases from J, the junction contained 7 bases not matched to a gene. Germline lookup yields CDR1 GTSNPN and CDR2 SVGIG (reference sequence). This CDR3 is 12 amino acids long. This clonotype was seen a handful of times. The antigen remains undetermined. The chain employs TRBV30 and TRBJ2-7; 7 positions match TRBD1. The sequence came from a young man who received the YFV17D yellow fever vaccine. The sample consisted of PBMCs, taken on the day of the yellow fever booster vaccination. This chain's CDR3 is CAWTGGEREQYF. In DNA, the CDR3 is TGTGCCTGGACAGGGGGTGAGCGGGAGCAGTACTTC. Full variable domain (rest looked up from reference TRBV30 and TRBJ2-7): SQTIHQWPATLVQPVGSPLSLECTVEGTSNPNLYWYRQAAGRGLQLLFYSVGIGQISSEVPQNLSASRPQDRQFILSSKKLLLSDSGFYLCAWTGGEREQYFGPGTRLTVT.